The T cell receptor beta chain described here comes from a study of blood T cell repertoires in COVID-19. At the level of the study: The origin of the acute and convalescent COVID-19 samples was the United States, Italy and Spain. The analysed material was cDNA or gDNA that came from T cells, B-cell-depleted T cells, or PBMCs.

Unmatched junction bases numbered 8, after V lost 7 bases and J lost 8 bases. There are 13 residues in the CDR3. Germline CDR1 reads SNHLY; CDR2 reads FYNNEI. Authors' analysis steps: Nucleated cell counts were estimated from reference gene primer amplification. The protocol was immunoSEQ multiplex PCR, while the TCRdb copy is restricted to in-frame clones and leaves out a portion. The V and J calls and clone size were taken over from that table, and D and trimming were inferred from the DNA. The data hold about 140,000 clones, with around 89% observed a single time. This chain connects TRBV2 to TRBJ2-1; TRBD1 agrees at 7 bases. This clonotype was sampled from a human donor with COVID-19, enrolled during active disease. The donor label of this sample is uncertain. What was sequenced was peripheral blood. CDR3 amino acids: CASTMDRWDEQFF. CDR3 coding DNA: TGTGCCAGCACCATGGACAGGTGGGATGAGCAGTTCTTC. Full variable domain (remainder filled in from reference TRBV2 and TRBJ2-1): EPEVTQTPSHQVTQMGQEVILRCVPISNHLYFYWYRQILGQKVEFLVSFYNNEISEKSEIFDDQFSVERPDGSNFTLKIRSTKLEDSAMYFCASTMDRWDEQFFGPGTRLTVL.